Reported below is one TCR beta chain. The data were obtained in a study of Ad26.COV2.S vaccination and SARS-CoV-2 variants. Using immunoSEQ multiplex PCR, the repertoire was profiled, and TCRdb retains in-frame clones only, with some absent. The table lists around 400,000 clones, about 83% of them singletons, with approximately 7% in the top ten. Treatment denoted: roughly 18 received Ad26.COV2.S at low or high dose, single or two shots; about 5 received placebo; per-sample allocation not given. The study sampled participants on day 63 after the first vaccine or placebo injection. The receptor was isolated from a person aged 18-60 years who received the Ad26.COV2.S COVID-19 vaccine or a placebo. The sequences come from peripheral blood, collected in a trial of Ad26.COV2.S vaccine versus placebo.

The DNA for the CDR3 is TGTGCCAGCAGTCTCCTAGCGATCCTAACGGGGAAAACCCAGTACTTC. The encoded protein is CASSLLAILTGKTQYF. V usage is TRBV7-2 and J usage is TRBJ2-5; D might be TRBD2 (6 bases). Looked up from germline, CDR1 is SGHTA and CDR2 is FQGNSA. The CDR3 covers 16 residues. Trimming left V 6 bases short and J 8 bases short, with 25 bases between.